This T cell receptor beta chain emerged from a study of cytomegalovirus exposure and HLA in healthy donors. Study-level information: Some 85 million unique TCRs, all from HLA-typed donors, were included in an early release of the data. Overall study results and limits: Sequence variants that were highly shared formed a cluster that was likely a sequencing artifact. CMV antigen specificity was confirmed in vitro for a few CMV-associated chains.

Note on this clone: Antigen specificity is unknown.

V was trimmed by 2 bases and J by 6 bases, leaving 16 bases between them. Germline CDR1 reads SGHTA; CDR2 reads FQGTGA. The CDR3 is 15 residues long. This donor's record omits CMV serostatus. Primers: 60 Vbeta forward and 13 Jbeta reverse. Data came from immunoSEQ multiplex PCR; TCRdb stores just in-frame clones and leaves some out. The profile shows around 94,000 clones, approximately 77% of them singletons. Sequenced sample: PBMCs. The rearrangement uses TRBV7-3 and TRBJ1-1; a possible D gene is TRBD1 (6 bases). This clonotype originated in a human donor in good health. Here the CDR3 reads CASSLSGGRSAEAFF. The CDR3 bases are TGTGCCAGCAGCTTATCGGGGGGCAGATCGGCTGAAGCTTTCTTT. The variable domain in full, completed from reference TRBV7-3 and TRBJ1-1, reads GAGVSQTPSNKVTEKGKYVELRCDPISGHTALYWYRQSLGQGPEFLIYFQGTGAADDSGLPNDRFFAVRPEGSVSTLKIQRTERGDSAVYLCASSLSGGRSAEAFFGQGTRLTVV.